The entry that follows covers one T cell receptor (beta chain) sequence. Its matching antigen is unknown. These data belong to a study of graft-versus-host responses after intestinal transplantation. Whole-study context: All recipients were transplanted with multivisceral, liver-intestinal, or isolated intestinal grafts.

V was clipped by 0 bases and J by 7 bases, with 13 bases between them. There are 15 residues in the CDR3. Germline CDR1 and CDR2: MGHRA and YSYEKL. Study findings and constraints: GvH clones turned up in recipient marrow; some had shown up first in ileum or blood.

Only in-frame clones appear in the TCRdb table, and some are missing; sequencing was by immunoSEQ multiplex PCR. The sample includes some 96,000 clones, about nine tenths seen only once; the top ten take 15% to 20%. The V gene is TRBV4-1, the J gene TRBJ2-1; no firm D call. The TCR was taken from a human patient who received an intestinal transplant, so some T cells may come from the graft donor. The sample consisted of PBMCs, taken about 450 days after intestinal transplant. The DNA for the CDR3 is TGCGCCAGCAGCCAAGACCCCCCGGCCCGAAATGAGCAGTTCTTC. It translates to CASSQDPPARNEQFF.